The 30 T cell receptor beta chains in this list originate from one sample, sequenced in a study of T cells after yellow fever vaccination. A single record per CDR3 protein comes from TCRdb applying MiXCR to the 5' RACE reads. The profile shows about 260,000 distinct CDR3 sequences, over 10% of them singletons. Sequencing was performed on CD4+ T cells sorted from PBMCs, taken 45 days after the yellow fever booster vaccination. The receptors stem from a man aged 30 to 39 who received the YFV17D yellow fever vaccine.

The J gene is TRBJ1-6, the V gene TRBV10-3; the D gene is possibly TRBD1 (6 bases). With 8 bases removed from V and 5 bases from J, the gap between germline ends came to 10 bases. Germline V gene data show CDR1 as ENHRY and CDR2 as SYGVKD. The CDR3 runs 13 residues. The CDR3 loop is CAIGGSNNSPLHF. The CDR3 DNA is TGTGCCATCGGGGGCAGTAATAATTCACCCCTCCACTTT.

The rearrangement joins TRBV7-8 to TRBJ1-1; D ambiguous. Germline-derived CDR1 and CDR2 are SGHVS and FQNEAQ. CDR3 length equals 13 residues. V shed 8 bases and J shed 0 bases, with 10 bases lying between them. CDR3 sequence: CASLATMNTEAFF. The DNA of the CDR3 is TGTGCCAGCCTCGCAACCATGAACACTGAAGCTTTCTTT.

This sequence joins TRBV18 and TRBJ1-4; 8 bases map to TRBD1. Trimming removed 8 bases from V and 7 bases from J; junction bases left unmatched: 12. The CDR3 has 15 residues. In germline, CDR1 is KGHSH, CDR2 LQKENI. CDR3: CASERGQGLSEKLFF. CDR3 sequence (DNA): TGTGCCAGCGAAAGAGGACAGGGTCTAAGTGAAAAACTGTTTTTT.

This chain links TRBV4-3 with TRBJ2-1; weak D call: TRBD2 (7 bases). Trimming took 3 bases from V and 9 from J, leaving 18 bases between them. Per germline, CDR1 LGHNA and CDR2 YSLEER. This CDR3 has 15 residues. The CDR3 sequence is CASSHEGGESGEQFF. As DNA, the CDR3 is TGCGCCAGCAGCCATGAGGGGGGGGAGAGTGGTGAGCAGTTCTTC.

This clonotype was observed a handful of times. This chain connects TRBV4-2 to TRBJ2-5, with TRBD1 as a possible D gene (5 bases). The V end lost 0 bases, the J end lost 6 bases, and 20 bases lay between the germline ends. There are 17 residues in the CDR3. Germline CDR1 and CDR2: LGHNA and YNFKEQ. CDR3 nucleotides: TGTGCCAGCAGCCAAGATTCACAGGCCTGGCTCGTACAGACCCAGTACTTC. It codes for CASSQDSQAWLVQTQYF.

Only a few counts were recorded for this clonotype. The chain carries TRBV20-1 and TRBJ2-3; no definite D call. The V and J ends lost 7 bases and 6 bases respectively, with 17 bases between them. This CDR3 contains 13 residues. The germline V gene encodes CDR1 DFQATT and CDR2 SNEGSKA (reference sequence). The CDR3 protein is CSVGLAASDTQYF. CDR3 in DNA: TGCAGTGTTGGTCTGGCTGCTTCGGATACGCAGTATTTT.

DNA of the CDR3: TGTGCCAGTTTACAGGGGGCTAAAGCCGGGGAGCTGTTTTTT. Amino acids: CASLQGAKAGELFF. V and J are TRBV12-3 or TRBV12-4 and TRBJ2-2, with TRBD1 matching 9 bases. The CDR3 contains 14 residues. The V and J ends lost 9 bases and 6 bases, in that order; junction bases with no gene match: 8.

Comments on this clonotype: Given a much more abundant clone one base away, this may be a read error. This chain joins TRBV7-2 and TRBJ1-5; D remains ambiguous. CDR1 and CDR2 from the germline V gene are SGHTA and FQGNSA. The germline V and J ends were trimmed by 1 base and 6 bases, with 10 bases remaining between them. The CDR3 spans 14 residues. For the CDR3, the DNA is TGTGCCAGCAGCTTAGTTGCGGCTGGTCAGCCCCAGCATTTT. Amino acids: CASSLVAAGQPQHF.

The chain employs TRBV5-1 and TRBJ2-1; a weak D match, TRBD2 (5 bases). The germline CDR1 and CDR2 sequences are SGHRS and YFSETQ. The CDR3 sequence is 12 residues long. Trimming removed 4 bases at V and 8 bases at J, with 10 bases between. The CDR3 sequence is CASSVGLHEQFF. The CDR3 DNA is TGCGCCAGCAGCGTCGGACTCCATGAGCAGTTCTTC. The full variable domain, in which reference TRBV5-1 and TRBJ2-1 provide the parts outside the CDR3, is KAGVTQTPRYLIKTRGQQVTLSCSPISGHRSVSWYQQTPGQGLQFLFEYFSETQRNKGNFPGRFSGRQFSNSRSEMNVSTLELGDSALYLCASSVGLHEQFFGPGTRLTVL.

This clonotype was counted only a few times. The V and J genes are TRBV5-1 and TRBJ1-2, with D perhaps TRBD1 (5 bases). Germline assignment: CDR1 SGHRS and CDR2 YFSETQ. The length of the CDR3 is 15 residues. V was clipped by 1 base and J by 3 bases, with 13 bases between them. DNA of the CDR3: TGCGCCAGCAGCTTGACAGGCAGCGGTGACTATGGCTACACCTTC. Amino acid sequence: CASSLTGSGDYGYTF.

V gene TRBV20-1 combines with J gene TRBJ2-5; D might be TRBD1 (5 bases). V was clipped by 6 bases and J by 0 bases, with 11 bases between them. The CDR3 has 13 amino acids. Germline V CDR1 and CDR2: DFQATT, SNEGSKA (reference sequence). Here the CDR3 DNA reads TGCAGTGCAACGGACATGAACCAAGAGACCCAGTACTTC. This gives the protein CSATDMNQETQYF.

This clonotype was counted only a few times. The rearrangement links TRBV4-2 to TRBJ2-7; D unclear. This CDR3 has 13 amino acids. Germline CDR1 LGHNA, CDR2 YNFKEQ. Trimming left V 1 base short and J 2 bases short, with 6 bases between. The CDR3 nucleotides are TGTGCCAGCAGCCAAGGGTTACCCTACGAGCAGTACTTC. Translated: CASSQGLPYEQYF.

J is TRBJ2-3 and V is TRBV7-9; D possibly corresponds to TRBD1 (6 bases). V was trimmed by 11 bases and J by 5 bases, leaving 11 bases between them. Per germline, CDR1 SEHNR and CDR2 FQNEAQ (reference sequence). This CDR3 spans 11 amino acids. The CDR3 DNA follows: TGTGCCCTCAGGGGACAAGATACGCAGTATTTT. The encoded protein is CALRGQDTQYF.

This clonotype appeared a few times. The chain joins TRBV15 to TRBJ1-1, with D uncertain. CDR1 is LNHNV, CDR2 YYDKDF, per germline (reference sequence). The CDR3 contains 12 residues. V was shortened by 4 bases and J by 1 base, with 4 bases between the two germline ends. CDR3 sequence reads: CATSKWNTEAFF. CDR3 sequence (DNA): TGTGCCACCAGCAAATGGAACACTGAAGCTTTCTTT.

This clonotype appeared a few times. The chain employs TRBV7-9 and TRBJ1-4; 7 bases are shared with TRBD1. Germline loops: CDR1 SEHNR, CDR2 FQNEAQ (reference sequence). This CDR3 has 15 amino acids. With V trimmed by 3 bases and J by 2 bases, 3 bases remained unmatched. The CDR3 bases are TGTGCCAGCAGCTTCTGGGACAGCACTAATGAAAAACTGTTTTTT. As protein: CASSFWDSTNEKLFF.

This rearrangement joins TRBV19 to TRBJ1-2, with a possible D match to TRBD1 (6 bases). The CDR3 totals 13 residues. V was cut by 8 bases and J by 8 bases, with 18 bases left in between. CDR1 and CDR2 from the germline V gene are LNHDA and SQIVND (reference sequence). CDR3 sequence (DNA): TGTGCCAGTTCTGGCAGGGGCCTTTGGGGCTACACCTTC. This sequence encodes CASSGRGLWGYTF.

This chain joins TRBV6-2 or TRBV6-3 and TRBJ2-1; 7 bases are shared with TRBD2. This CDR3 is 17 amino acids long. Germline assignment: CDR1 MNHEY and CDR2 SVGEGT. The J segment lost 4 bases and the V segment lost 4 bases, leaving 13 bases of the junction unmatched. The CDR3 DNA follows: TGTGCCAGCAGTTCCTCCGGAGGGGCGGGGGTATACAATGAGCAGTTCTTC. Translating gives CASSSSGGAGVYNEQFF.

The CDR3 is CASLLAGGPTDTQYF. The CDR3 DNA reads as TGCGCCAGCCTACTAGCGGGAGGGCCCACAGATACGCAGTATTTT. The J gene is TRBJ2-3, the V gene TRBV5-1; 13 positions match TRBD2. The CDR3 runs 15 residues. After removal of 7 bases from V and 2 bases from J, the junction contained 4 bases not matched to a gene. Germline V gene lookup returns CDR1 SGHRS and CDR2 YFSETQ. Using reference TRBV5-1 and TRBJ2-3 for the parts outside the CDR3, the full variable domain is KAGVTQTPRYLIKTRGQQVTLSCSPISGHRSVSWYQQTPGQGLQFLFEYFSETQRNKGNFPGRFSGRQFSNSRSEMNVSTLELGDSALYLCASLLAGGPTDTQYFGPGTRLTVL.

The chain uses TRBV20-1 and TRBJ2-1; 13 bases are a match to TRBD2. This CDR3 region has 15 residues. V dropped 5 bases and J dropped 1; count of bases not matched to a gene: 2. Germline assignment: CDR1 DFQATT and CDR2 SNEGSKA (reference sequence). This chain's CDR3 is CSAGTSGASYNEQFF. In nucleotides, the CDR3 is TGCAGTGCTGGGACTAGCGGGGCTTCCTACAATGAGCAGTTCTTC.

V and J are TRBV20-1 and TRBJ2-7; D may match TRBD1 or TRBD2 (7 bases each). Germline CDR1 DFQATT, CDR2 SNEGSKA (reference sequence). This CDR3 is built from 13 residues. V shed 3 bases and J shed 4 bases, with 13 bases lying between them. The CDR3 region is CSASPRGGYEQYF. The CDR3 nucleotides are TGCAGTGCTAGCCCCAGGGGGGGTTACGAGCAGTACTTC.

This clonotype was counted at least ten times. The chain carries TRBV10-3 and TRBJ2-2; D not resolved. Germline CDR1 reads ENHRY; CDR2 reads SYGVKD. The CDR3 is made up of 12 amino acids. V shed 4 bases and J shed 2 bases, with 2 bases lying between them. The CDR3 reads CAISVNTGELFF. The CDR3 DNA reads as TGTGCCATCAGTGTAAACACCGGGGAGCTGTTTTTT.

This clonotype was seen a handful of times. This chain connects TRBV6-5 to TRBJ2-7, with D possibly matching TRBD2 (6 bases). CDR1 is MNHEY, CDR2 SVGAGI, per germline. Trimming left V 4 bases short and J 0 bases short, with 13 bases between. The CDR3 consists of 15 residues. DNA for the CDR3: TGTGCCAGCAGTTTGGTCGGGGGTCGCTCCTACGAGCAGTACTTC. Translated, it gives CASSLVGGRSYEQYF.

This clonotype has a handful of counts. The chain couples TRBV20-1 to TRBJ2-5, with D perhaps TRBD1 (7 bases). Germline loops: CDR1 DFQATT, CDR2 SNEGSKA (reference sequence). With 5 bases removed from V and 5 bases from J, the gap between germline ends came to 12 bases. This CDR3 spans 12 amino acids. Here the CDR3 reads CSASGGSETQYF. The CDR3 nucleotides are TGCAGTGCTTCAGGGGGGTCGGAGACCCAGTACTTC.

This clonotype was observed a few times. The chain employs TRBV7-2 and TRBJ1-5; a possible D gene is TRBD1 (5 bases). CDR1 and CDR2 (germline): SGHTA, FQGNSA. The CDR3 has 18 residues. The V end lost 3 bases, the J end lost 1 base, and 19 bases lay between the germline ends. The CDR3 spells CASSFSSSGSESNQPQHF. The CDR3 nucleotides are TGTGCCAGCAGCTTCAGCTCATCAGGGAGTGAGAGCAATCAGCCCCAGCATTTT.

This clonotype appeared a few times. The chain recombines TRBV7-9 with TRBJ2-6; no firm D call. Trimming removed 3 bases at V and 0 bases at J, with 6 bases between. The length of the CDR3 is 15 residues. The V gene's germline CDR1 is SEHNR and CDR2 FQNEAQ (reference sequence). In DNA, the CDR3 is TGTGCCAGCAGCTTCCCGCCCTCTGGGGCCAACGTCCTGACTTTC. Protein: CASSFPPSGANVLTF.

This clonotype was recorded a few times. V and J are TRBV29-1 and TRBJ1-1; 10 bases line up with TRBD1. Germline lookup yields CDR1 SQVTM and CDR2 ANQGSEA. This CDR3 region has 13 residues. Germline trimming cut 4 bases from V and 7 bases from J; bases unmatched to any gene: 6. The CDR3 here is CSVGDRGMNEAFF. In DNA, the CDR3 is TGCAGCGTTGGGGACAGGGGCATGAATGAAGCTTTCTTT.

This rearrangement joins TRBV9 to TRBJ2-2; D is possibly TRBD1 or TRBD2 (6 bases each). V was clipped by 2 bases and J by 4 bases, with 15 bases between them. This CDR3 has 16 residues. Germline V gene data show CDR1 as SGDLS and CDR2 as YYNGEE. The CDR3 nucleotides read TGTGCCAGCAGCGTGGGGGGCGACGGGGGCACCGGGGAGCTGTTTTTT. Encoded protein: CASSVGGDGGTGELFF. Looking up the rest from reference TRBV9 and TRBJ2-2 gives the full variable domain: DSGVTQTPKHLITATGQRVTLRCSPRSGDLSVYWYQQSLDQGLQFLIQYYNGEERAKGNILERFSAQQFPDLHSELNLSSLELGDSALYFCASSVGGDGGTGELFFGEGSRLTVL.

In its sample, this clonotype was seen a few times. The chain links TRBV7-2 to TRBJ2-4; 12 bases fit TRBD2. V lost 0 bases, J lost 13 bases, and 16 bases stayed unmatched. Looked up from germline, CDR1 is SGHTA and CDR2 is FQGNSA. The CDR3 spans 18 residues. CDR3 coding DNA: TGTGCCAGCAGCTTAGCGCTGGGGTCTAGCGGGAGGGCCTTTGCCCAGTACTTC. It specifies CASSLALGSSGRAFAQYF.

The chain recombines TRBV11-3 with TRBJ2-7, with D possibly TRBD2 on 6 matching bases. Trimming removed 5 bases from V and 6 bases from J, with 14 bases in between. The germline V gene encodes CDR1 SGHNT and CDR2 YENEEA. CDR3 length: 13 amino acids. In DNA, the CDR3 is TGTGCCAGCAGCCCCGGGGGTAGTTCCGAGCAGTACTTC. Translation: CASSPGGSSEQYF.

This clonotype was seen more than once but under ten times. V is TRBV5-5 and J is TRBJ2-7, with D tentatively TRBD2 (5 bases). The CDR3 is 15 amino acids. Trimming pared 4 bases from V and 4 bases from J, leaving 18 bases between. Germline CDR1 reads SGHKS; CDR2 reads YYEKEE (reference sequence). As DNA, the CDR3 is TGTGCCAGCAGCCTAGGAGCCGGGGAATCATACGAGCAGTACTTC. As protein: CASSLGAGESYEQYF.